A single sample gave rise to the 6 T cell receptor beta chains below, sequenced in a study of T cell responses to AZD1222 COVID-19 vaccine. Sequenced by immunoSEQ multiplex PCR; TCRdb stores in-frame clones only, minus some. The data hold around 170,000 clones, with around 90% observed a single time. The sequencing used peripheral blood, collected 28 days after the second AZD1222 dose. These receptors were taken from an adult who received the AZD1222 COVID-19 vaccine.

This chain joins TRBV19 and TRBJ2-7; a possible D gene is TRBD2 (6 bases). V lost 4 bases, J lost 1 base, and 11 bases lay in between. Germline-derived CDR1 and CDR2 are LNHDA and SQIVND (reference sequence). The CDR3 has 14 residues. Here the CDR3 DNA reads TGTGCCAGTAGTAGAGTAGCGGCTTCCTACGAGCAGTACTTC. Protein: CASSRVAASYEQYF. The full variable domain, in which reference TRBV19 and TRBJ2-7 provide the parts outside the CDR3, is DGGITQSPKYLFRKEGQNVTLSCEQNLNHDAMYWYRQDPGQGLRLIYYSQIVNDFQKGDIAEGYSVSREKKESFPLTVTSAQKNPTAFYLCASSRVAASYEQYFGPGTRLTVT.

The CDR3 nucleotides read TGTGCCAGCAGCTTGGGGTATGAGTATGGCTACACCTTC. This translates into CASSLGYEYGYTF. The rearrangement uses TRBV5-6 and TRBJ1-2; D is ambiguous. V dropped 0 bases and J dropped 5 bases, with 8 bases sitting between them. The CDR3 is 13 residues long. Germline lookup yields CDR1 SGHDT and CDR2 YYEEEE.

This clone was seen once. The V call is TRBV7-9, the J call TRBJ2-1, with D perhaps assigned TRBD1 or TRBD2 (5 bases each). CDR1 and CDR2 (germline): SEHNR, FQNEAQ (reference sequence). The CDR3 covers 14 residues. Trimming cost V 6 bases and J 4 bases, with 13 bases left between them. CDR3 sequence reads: CASSSGAIYNEQFF. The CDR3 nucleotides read TGTGCCAGCAGTTCCGGGGCGATTTACAATGAGCAGTTCTTC.

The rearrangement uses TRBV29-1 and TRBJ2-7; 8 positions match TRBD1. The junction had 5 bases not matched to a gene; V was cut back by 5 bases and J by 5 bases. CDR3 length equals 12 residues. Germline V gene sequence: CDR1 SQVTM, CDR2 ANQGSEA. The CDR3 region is CSVSGGFDEQYF. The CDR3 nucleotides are TGCAGCGTTTCAGGGGGCTTTGACGAGCAGTACTTC.

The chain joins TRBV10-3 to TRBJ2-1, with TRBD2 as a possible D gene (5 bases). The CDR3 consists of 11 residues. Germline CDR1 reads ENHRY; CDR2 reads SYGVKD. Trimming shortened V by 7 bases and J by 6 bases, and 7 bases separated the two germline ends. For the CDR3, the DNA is TGTGCCATCACAGCGGTCAATGAGCAGTTCTTC. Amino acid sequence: CAITAVNEQFF.

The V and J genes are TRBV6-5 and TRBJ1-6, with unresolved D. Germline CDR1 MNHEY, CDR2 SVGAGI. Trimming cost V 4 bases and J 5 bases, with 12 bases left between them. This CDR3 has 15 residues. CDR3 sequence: CASSSDYRDNSPLHF. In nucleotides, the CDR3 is TGTGCCAGCAGTTCCGATTACAGAGATAATTCACCCCTCCACTTT.